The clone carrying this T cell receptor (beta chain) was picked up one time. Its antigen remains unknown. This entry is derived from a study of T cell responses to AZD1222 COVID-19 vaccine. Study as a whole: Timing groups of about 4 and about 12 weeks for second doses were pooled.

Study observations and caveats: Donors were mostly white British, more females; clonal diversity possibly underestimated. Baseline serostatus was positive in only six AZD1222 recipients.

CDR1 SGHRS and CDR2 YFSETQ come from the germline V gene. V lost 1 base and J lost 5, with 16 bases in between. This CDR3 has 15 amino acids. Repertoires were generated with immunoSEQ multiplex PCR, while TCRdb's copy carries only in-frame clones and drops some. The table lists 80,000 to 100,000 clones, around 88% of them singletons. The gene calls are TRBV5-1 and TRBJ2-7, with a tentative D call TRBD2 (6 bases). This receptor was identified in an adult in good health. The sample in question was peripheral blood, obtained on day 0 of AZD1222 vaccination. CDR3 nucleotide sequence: TGCGCCAGCAGCTTGACCTCGGGGGTTCTCAACGAGCAGTACTTC. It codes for CASSLTSGVLNEQYF. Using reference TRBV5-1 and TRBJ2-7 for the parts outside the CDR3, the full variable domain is KAGVTQTPRYLIKTRGQQVTLSCSPISGHRSVSWYQQTPGQGLQFLFEYFSETQRNKGNFPGRFSGRQFSNSRSEMNVSTLELGDSALYLCASSLTSGVLNEQYFGPGTRLTVT.